Each of the 26 T cell receptor beta chains below was sequenced from the same sample in a study of Graves' ophthalmopathy and Graves' hyperthyroidism (dated by TCRdb to 2016 to 2019). Sequencing took place on an Illumina HiSeq 2000. For repertoire sequencing, TCR beta CDR3 regions were amplified from RNA transcripts. A first-round RT-PCR used HTBI primers with the Qiagen OneStep RT-PCR kit, followed by a second-round multiplex PCR, size selection and purification. Clones were called with MiXCR by TCRdb after fastp trimmed the public reads at Q25, and only in-frame beta chains were retained. Identical CDR3 proteins give one entry, which carries the most common genes and DNA. The sample has around 1.1 million distinct CDR3 sequences on record, around a third of them singletons. Jointly, the top ten make up approximately 12% of the sample. The sequenced material came from peripheral blood or thyroid tissue (not recorded which). The receptor set was obtained from an adult man with Graves' hyperthyroidism.

The V gene is TRBV20-1, the J gene TRBJ1-1; D is uncertain. V was pared by 4 bases and J by 2 bases, with 14 bases between. CDR1 is DFQATT, CDR2 SNEGSKA, per germline (reference sequence). The CDR3 extends over 14 amino acids. CDR3 DNA: TGCAGTGCTATTGCCTGGGGTAGAAACACTGAAGCTTTCTTT. Translating it yields CSAIAWGRNTEAFF.

This chain uses TRBV7-2 with TRBJ2-2, with D maybe TRBD2 (5 bases). Trimming cost V 5 bases and J 13 bases, with 5 bases left between them. From germline, CDR1 is SGHTA and CDR2 FQGNSA. The CDR3 runs to 9 residues. The CDR3 protein is CASSRGLFF. CDR3 bases: TGTGCCAGCAGCCGGGGGCTGTTTTTT.

The table lists this clonotype with many counts. V is TRBV7-9 and J is TRBJ1-1; a possible D gene is TRBD1 (5 bases). Germline CDR1 reads SEHNR; CDR2 reads FQNEAQ (reference sequence). The CDR3 length is 13 residues. The V end lost 6 bases, the J end lost 4 bases, and 12 bases lay between the germline ends. CDR3 residues: CASSLPGGTEAFF. The CDR3, as DNA: TGTGCCAGCAGTCTCCCTGGGGGCACTGAAGCTTTCTTT.

In the case of this clonotype: A much larger clone lies a single base off, so this may be a read error. The genes are TRBV10-3 and TRBJ1-2, with unresolved D. Trimming took off 5 bases at V and 4 bases at J, with 14 bases between the two ends. The CDR3 totals 14 residues. Germline CDR1 reads ENHRY; CDR2 reads SYGVKD. CDR3 in DNA: TGTGCCATCAGTACGCTCCGGGAAAGCTATGGCTACACCTTC. This gives the protein CAISTLRESYGYTF.

This clonotype occurred many times. The chain links TRBV4-3 to TRBJ2-2; D remains unclear. The CDR3 extends over 13 amino acids. V was cut by 1 base and J by 6 bases, with 6 bases left in between. CDR1 and CDR2 (germline): LGHNA, YSLEER. DNA of the CDR3: TGCGCCAGCAGCCAAGTTGGGGCCGGGGAGCTGTTTTTT. It encodes CASSQVGAGELFF.

Ten or more counts support this clonotype. The V call is TRBV19, the J call TRBJ1-6; maybe TRBD1 (5 bases). This CDR3 region has 16 residues. Germline CDR1 reads LNHDA; CDR2 reads SQIVND (reference sequence). V shed 5 bases and J shed 15 bases, with 26 bases lying between them. CDR3 bases: TGTGCCAGTAGTCCGCAAGAGGGGCTCGTCAGGGAAGGCCTCCACTTT. Its translation is CASSPQEGLVREGLHF.

The rearrangement links TRBV7-9 to TRBJ2-5, with D perhaps TRBD2 (7 bases). Trimming stripped 4 bases from V and 6 bases from J, with 18 bases between. The CDR3 length is 15 residues. The germline V gene encodes CDR1 SEHNR and CDR2 FQNEAQ (reference sequence). CDR3 in DNA: TGTGCCAGCAGCTCCCCTAGGGGGAGGGGTAAGACCCAGTACTTC. Translating it yields CASSSPRGRGKTQYF.

This clonotype was seen repeatedly, ten times or more. This chain joins TRBV29-1 and TRBJ1-2, with no clear D. Trimming removed 8 bases from V and 8 bases from J, with 6 bases in between. The CDR3 contains 8 residues. Germline V CDR1 and CDR2: SQVTM, ANQGSEA. CDR3 protein: CSLGGYTF. CDR3 DNA: TGCAGCCTGGGGGGCTACACCTTC.

To note about this clonotype: The final CDR3 position lacks the conserved phenylalanine or tryptophan, pointing to a likely read error. Because the CDR3's place on the DNA is in doubt, the DNA is left out and the CDR3 is given as listed by TCRdb. The chain is built from TRBV10-3 and TRBJ1-1; TRBD1, as called in the table, went unchecked against the DNA. CDR1 is ENHRY and CDR2 is SYGVKD in the germline V gene. The CDR3 is made up of 9 amino acids, end residues included. The CDR3 sequence is CAIRDDRGE.

A note on this clonotype: At one end, the junction sequence differs from germline, possibly due to a read error. The rearrangement uses TRBV25-1 and TRBJ2-6; 7 nucleotides line up with TRBD1. Germline V CDR1 and CDR2: MGHDK, SYGVNS. The CDR3 length is 15 residues. The CDR3 sequence is CASRQGYSGANILTF. The CDR3 nucleotides are TGTGCCAGCAGACAGGGGTACTCTGGGGCCAACATCCTGACTTTC.

The chain carries TRBV7-6 and TRBJ2-7; 9 bases are shared with TRBD1. V dropped 8 bases and J dropped 3; count of bases not matched to a gene: 14. This CDR3 is 16 amino acids long. Germline lookup yields CDR1 SGHVS and CDR2 FNYEAQ. In nucleotides, the CDR3 is TGTGCCAGCGGCTCCTCCCAGGGACAGGGTAACTACGAGCAGTACTTC. It encodes CASGSSQGQGNYEQYF. The full variable domain, with the rest looked up from reference TRBV7-6 and TRBJ2-7, is GAGVSQSPRYKVTKRGQDVALRCDPISGHVSLYWYRQALGQGPEFLTYFNYEAQQDKSGLPNDRFSAERPEGSISTLTIQRTEQRDSAMYRCASGSSQGQGNYEQYFGPGTRLTVT.

Note on this clonotype: An end of the junction differs from the germline gene, which may be a read error. This sequence joins TRBV10-3 and TRBJ1-2, with D unresolved. The CDR3 is 13 residues long. Germline CDR1 ENHRY, CDR2 SYGVKD. The CDR3 protein is CASSYGGRRGYTF. As DNA, the CDR3 is TGTGCCAGCAGTTACGGTGGGCGTCGTGGCTACACCTTC.

This clonotype has a handful of counts. The gene calls are TRBV7-9 and TRBJ1-5; D remains unclear. The CDR3 is 16 amino acids. V gave up 4 bases and J gave up 3 bases, with 16 bases separating them. The germline V gene has CDR1 SEHNR and CDR2 FQNEAQ (reference sequence). CDR3 sequence reads: CASSSDGSLLNQPQHF. The CDR3 DNA reads TGTGCCAGCAGCTCAGACGGGTCATTACTCAATCAGCCCCAGCATTTT.

This clonotype was detected ten times or more. V gene TRBV7-8 combines with J gene TRBJ1-6, with D tentatively TRBD1 (5 bases). Germline V lookup: CDR1 SGHVS, CDR2 FQNEAQ. The ends were cut back, 5 bases at V and 10 bases at J, with 21 bases in the middle. This CDR3 is built from 16 residues. The CDR3 reads CASSHDRKDRRSPLHF. The CDR3 DNA sequence: TGTGCCAGCAGCCACGACAGAAAAGACCGCCGGTCACCCCTCCACTTT.

The V gene is TRBV10-3, the J gene TRBJ2-3, with D maybe TRBD1 (5 bases). The CDR3 contains 13 residues. The germline CDR1 and CDR2 sequences are ENHRY and SYGVKD. Trimming took 2 bases from V and 3 from J, leaving 6 bases between them. This CDR3 reads CAISEAGTDTQYF. CDR3 sequence (DNA): TGTGCCATCAGTGAGGCAGGGACAGATACGCAGTATTTT.

This clonotype has a handful of counts. The genes are TRBV20-1 and TRBJ1-5, with unresolved D. CDR3 length: 14 amino acids. Trimming removed 3 bases from V and 0 bases from J, with 9 bases in between. The germline CDR1 and CDR2 sequences are DFQATT and SNEGSKA (reference sequence). This CDR3 is CSARRHYSNQPQHF. Written as DNA, the CDR3 is TGCAGTGCTAGGCGGCATTATAGCAATCAGCCCCAGCATTTT.

J is TRBJ1-1 and V is TRBV19; 10 bases agree with TRBD1. The V gene end was trimmed by 7 bases and the J gene end by 4 bases; junction bases not matched to a gene: 3. The CDR3 sequence is 13 residues long. Germline assignment: CDR1 LNHDA and CDR2 SQIVND (reference sequence). CDR3 nucleotides: TGTGCCAGTATTTGGACAGGGGGCACTGAAGCTTTCTTT. It yields the protein CASIWTGGTEAFF. The full variable domain, with the rest looked up from reference TRBV19 and TRBJ1-1, is DGGITQSPKYLFRKEGQNVTLSCEQNLNHDAMYWYRQDPGQGLRLIYYSQIVNDFQKGDIAEGYSVSREKKESFPLTVTSAQKNPTAFYLCASIWTGGTEAFFGQGTRLTVV.

This clonotype has ten or more counts. The chain couples TRBV29-1 to TRBJ1-4, with D unclear. V lost 6 bases to trimming and J lost 3 bases, with 11 bases between them. The CDR3 sequence is 13 residues long. Looked up from germline, CDR1 is SQVTM and CDR2 is ANQGSEA. CDR3 protein: CSVRQAANEKLFF. The CDR3 nucleotides read TGCAGCGTAAGACAAGCGGCTAATGAAAAACTGTTTTTT.

The genes are TRBV7-2 and TRBJ1-4; TRBD1 might be the D (5 bases). The CDR3 sequence is 15 residues long. The V end lost 4 bases, the J end lost 11 bases, and 20 bases lay between the germline ends. Germline assignment: CDR1 SGHTA and CDR2 FQGNSA. This CDR3 reads CASSSGRIDAGKLFF. The CDR3 bases are TGTGCCAGCAGCTCGGGACGAATAGACGCTGGGAAACTGTTTTTT.

In its sample, this clonotype was seen many times. This chain uses TRBV20-1 with TRBJ2-5, with D hard to call. Trimming cost V 1 base and J 5 bases, with 11 bases left between them. The CDR3 is 13 amino acids. Germline V gene sequence: CDR1 DFQATT, CDR2 SNEGSKA (reference sequence). The CDR3 DNA follows: TGCAGTGCTAGAGCATTCTGGGCGGAGACCCAGTACTTC. It codes for CSARAFWAETQYF.

The chain has TRBV19 and TRBJ2-7; D remains ambiguous. Trimming stripped 5 bases from V and 2 bases from J, with 13 bases between. CDR1 is LNHDA and CDR2 is SQIVND in the germline V gene (reference sequence). CDR3 length: 14 amino acids. The CDR3 reads CASSLRNSPYEQYF. The CDR3 DNA reads as TGTGCCAGTAGTTTACGGAACAGCCCCTACGAGCAGTACTTC.

This clonotype was counted at least ten times. This chain links TRBV29-1 with TRBJ1-2; TRBD1 aligns across 9 bases. Germline values: CDR1 SQVTM, CDR2 ANQGSEA. V was pared by 7 bases and J by 0 bases, with 6 bases of the junction left unmatched. The length of the CDR3 is 14 residues. DNA for the CDR3: TGCAGCGGTCAAACAGGGGGCTCTAACTATGGCTACACCTTC. This sequence encodes CSGQTGGSNYGYTF.

This clonotype came up many times. V and J are TRBV7-2 and TRBJ2-6, with 8 bases aligning to TRBD1. V shed 5 bases, J shed 3 bases, and the junction held 6 bases outside the gene matches. Looked up from germline, CDR1 is SGHTA and CDR2 is FQGNSA. The CDR3 extends over 16 amino acids. This chain's CDR3 is CASSIGQGGGANVLTF. CDR3 DNA sequence: TGTGCCAGCAGCATAGGACAGGGTGGTGGGGCCAACGTCCTGACTTTC.

This clonotype was observed many times. The chain joins TRBV9 to TRBJ2-6, with D possibly TRBD2 on 5 matching bases. This CDR3 contains 14 residues. The V end was cut by 2 bases, the J end by 9 bases, with 12 bases between. Germline CDR1 SGDLS, CDR2 YYNGEE. CDR3: CASSVEHGGNVLTF. DNA for the CDR3: TGTGCCAGCAGCGTTGAACATGGAGGCAACGTCCTGACTTTC.

This clonotype has ten or more counts. J is TRBJ1-1 and V is TRBV7-2; possibly TRBD1 for D (5 bases). V gave up 3 bases and J gave up 3 bases, with 11 bases separating them. CDR1 and CDR2 from the germline V gene are SGHTA and FQGNSA. The length of the CDR3 is 14 residues. CDR3 in amino acids: CASSLGGIDTEAFF. The CDR3 nucleotides read TGTGCCAGCAGCTTGGGGGGAATAGACACTGAAGCTTTCTTT.

The CDR3 loop is CASSLYGLVNTEAFF. The CDR3, as DNA: TGTGCCAGCAGCTTGTATGGGTTGGTGAACACTGAAGCTTTCTTT. The V gene is TRBV5-4, the J gene TRBJ1-1; D is ambiguous. The CDR3 has 15 amino acids. V was trimmed by 1 base and J by 0 bases, leaving 10 bases between them. Germline V CDR1 and CDR2: SGHNT, YYREEE (reference sequence).